There are many counts of the clone carrying this T cell receptor (beta chain). A constant-region primer primed TCR beta cDNA synthesis from roughly 510 ng of total RNA. Slightly modified ARM-PCR with three nested multiplex PCR rounds yielded TCR beta libraries. Two initial PCR rounds of approximately 10 cycles each paired TRBV1-TRBV30 forward primers with a C-beta reverse primer. TCRdb ran MiXCR on the multiplex PCR reads and lists one entry per CDR3 protein. Of almost 200,000 distinct CDR3 sequences in the sample, approximately 64% were seen once. The data were taken from a study of tumor-infiltrating lymphocytes in primary liver carcinoma. Overall study: Patients underwent surgical resection for primary liver carcinoma.

Researchers drew blood RNA from unsorted whole blood and extracted germline DNA as well. The CDR3 is 15 residues long. With 8 bases clipped from V and 5 bases from J, the junction kept 6 bases outside the gene matches. Germline V gene lookup returns CDR1 WSHSY and CDR2 SAAADI. The sequence was obtained from a woman in her fifties or sixties with primary liver carcinoma and hepatitis B virus infection. The genes are TRBV10-2 and TRBJ2-2, with 12 bases lining up with TRBD2. The sequencing sample was made of peripheral blood. The CDR3 DNA reads TGCGCCAGCCGCCTCGGGACTAGCGGGACCGGGGAGCTGTTTTTT. Translation gives CASRLGTSGTGELFF.